This T cell receptor (beta chain) originates from a study of blood T cell repertoires in COVID-19. As originally analysed: Amplification of reference gene primers provided the estimated nucleated cell counts. The assay was immunoSEQ multiplex PCR, and TCRdb's table has in-frame clones only and misses some. The DNA gave D and trimming, while V, J and clone size come from that table. Here the sample spans about 16,000 clones, approximately 89% being singletons. Sequenced: peripheral blood. The receptor comes from a human donor in a cohort sampled during active COVID-19.

Written as DNA, the CDR3 is TGTGCCAGCAGTAACCGGGACAGGGTTTTGAATGAGCAGTTCTTC. This sequence encodes CASSNRDRVLNEQFF. The J gene is TRBJ2-1, the V gene TRBV2; TRBD1 matches at 9 bases. V shed 5 bases and J 7 bases; nucleotides not matched to a gene: 9. The CDR3 runs to 15 residues. CDR1 and CDR2 (germline): SNHLY, FYNNEI.